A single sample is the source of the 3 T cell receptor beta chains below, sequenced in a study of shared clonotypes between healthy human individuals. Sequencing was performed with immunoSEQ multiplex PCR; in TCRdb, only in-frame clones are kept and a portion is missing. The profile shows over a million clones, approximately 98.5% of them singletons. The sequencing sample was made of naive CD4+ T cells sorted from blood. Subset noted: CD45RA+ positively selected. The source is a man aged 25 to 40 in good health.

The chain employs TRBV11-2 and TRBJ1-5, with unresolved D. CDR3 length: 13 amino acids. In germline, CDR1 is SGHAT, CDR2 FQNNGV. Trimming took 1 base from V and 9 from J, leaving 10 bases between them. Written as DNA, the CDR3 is TGTGCCAGCAGCTTAGGGAGGGAGCCGCCCCAGCATTTT. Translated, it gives CASSLGREPPQHF.

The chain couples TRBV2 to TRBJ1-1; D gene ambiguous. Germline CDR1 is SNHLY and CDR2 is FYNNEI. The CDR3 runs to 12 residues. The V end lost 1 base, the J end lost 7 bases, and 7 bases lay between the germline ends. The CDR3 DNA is TGTGCCAGCAGTGAAGGTCGGGTTGAAGCTTTCTTT. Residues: CASSEGRVEAFF.

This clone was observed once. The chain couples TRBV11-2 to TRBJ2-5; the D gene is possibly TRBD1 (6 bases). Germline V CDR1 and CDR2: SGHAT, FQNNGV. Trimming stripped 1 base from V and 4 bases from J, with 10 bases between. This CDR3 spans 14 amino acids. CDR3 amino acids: CASSLVQGRETQYF. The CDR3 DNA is TGTGCCAGCAGCTTAGTCCAGGGGAGAGAGACCCAGTACTTC.